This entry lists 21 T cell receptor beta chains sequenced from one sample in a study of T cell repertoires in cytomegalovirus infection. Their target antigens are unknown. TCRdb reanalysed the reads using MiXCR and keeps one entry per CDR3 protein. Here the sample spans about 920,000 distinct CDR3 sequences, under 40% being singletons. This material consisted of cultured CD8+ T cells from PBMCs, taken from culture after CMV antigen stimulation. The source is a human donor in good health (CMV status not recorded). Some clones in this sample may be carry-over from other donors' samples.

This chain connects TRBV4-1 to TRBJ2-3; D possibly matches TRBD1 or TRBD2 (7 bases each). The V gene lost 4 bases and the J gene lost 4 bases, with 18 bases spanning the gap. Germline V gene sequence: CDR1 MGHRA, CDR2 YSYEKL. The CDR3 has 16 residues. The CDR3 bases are TGCGCCAGCAGCCTGGGAGGGGGCCTAGCGGCAGATACGCAGTATTTT. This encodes CASSLGGGLAADTQYF.

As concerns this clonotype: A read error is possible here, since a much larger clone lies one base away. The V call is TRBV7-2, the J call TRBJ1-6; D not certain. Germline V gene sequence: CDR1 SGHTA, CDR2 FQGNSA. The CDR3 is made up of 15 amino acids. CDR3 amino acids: CASSHYDGNKSPLHF. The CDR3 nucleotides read TGTGCCAGCAGCCACTACGACGGTAATAAATCACCCCTCCACTTT.

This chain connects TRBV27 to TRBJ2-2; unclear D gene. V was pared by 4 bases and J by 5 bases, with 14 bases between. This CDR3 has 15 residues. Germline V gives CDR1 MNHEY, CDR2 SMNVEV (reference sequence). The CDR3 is CASSYTTGWTGELFF. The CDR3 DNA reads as TGTGCCAGCAGTTACACCACCGGGTGGACCGGGGAGCTGTTTTTT.

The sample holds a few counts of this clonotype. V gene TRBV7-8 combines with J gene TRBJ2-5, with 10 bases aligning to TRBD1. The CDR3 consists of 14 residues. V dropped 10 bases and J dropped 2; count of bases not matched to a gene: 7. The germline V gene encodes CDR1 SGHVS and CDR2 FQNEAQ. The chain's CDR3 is CATPRDRGQETQYF. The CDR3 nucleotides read TGTGCCACCCCCCGGGACAGGGGTCAAGAGACCCAGTACTTC. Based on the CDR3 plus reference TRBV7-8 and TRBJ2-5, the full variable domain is GAGVSQSPRYKVAKRGQDVALRCDPISGHVSLFWYQQALGQGPEFLTYFQNEAQLDKSGLPSDRFFAERPEGSVSTLKIQRTQQEDSAVYLCATPRDRGQETQYFGPGTRLLVL.

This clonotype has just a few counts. Here the CDR3 reads CASSIGTGVYNEQFF. In DNA form, the CDR3 reads TGTGCCAGCAGCATCGGGACAGGGGTGTACAATGAGCAGTTCTTC. The chain is built from TRBV7-3 and TRBJ2-1, with 10 bases that match TRBD1. There are 15 residues in the CDR3. From germline, CDR1 is SGHTA and CDR2 FQGTGA. Losses at the gene ends were 5 bases for V and 4 bases for J; bases not matched to a gene: 5. The variable domain in full, completed from reference TRBV7-3 and TRBJ2-1, reads GAGVSQTPSNKVTEKGKYVELRCDPISGHTALYWYRQSLGQGPEFLIYFQGTGAADDSGLPNDRFFAVRPEGSVSTLKIQRTERGDSAVYLCASSIGTGVYNEQFFGPGTRLTVL.

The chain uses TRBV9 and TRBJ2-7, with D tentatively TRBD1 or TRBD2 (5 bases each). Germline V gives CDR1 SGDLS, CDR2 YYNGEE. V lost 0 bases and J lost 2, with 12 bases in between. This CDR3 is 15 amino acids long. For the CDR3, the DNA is TGTGCCAGCAGCGTAGTGGGGGAGCCCGCCTACGAGCAGTACTTC. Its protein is CASSVVGEPAYEQYF. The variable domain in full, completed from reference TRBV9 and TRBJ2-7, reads DSGVTQTPKHLITATGQRVTLRCSPRSGDLSVYWYQQSLDQGLQFLIQYYNGEERAKGNILERFSAQQFPDLHSELNLSSLELGDSALYFCASSVVGEPAYEQYFGPGTRLTVT.

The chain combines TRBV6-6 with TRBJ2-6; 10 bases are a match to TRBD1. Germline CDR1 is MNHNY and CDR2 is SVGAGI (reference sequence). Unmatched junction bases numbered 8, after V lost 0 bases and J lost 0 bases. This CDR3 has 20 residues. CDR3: CASSYSLGQGIFSGANVLTF. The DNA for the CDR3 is TGTGCCAGCAGTTACTCATTGGGACAGGGGATCTTCTCTGGGGCCAACGTCCTGACTTTC.

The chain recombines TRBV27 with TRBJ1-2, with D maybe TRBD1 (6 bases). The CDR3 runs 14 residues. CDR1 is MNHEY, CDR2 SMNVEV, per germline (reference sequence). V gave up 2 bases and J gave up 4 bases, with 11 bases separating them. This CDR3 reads CASSLNGRGYGYTF. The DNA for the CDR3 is TGTGCCAGCAGTTTAAACGGCAGGGGCTATGGCTACACCTTC.

Here the CDR3 DNA reads TGCAGTGCGGGGGTTTTTCGGACATTAAGCTACGAGCAGTACGTC. This sequence encodes CSAGVFRTLSYEQYV. The chain links TRBV20-1 to TRBJ2-7, with D tentatively TRBD1 or TRBD2 (5 bases each). Per the germline V gene, CDR1 is DFQATT and CDR2 is SNEGSKA (reference sequence). CDR3 length: 15 residues. V was pared by 6 bases and J by 3 bases, with 21 bases between.

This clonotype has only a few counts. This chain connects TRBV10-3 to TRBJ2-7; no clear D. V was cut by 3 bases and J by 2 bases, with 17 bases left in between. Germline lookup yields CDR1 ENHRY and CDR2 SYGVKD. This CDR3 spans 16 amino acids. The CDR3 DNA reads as TGTGCCATCAGTGACCCCGCGGCGGCGATCCCCTACGAGCAGTACTTC. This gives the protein CAISDPAAAIPYEQYF.

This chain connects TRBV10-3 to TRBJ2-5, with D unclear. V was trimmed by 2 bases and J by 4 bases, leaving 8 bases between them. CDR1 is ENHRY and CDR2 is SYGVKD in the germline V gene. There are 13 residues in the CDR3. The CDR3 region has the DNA TGTGCCATCAGTGAGAAGGAATCAGAGACCCAGTACTTC. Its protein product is CAISEKESETQYF.

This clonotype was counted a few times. The CDR3 here is CASSLQGNSEAFF. The DNA of the CDR3 is TGCGCCAGCAGCCTACAGGGAAACTCTGAAGCTTTCTTT. This chain uses TRBV4-3 with TRBJ1-1; a weak D match, TRBD1 (6 bases). Trimming stripped 4 bases from V and 6 bases from J, with 12 bases between. The CDR3 sequence is 13 residues long. Per germline, CDR1 LGHNA and CDR2 YSLEER.

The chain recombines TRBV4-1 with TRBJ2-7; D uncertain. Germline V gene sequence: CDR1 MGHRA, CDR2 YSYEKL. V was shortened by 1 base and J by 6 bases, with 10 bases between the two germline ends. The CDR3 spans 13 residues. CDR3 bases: TGCGCCAGCAGCCAAGCTCCTCCTGCCGAGCAGTACTTC. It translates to CASSQAPPAEQYF.

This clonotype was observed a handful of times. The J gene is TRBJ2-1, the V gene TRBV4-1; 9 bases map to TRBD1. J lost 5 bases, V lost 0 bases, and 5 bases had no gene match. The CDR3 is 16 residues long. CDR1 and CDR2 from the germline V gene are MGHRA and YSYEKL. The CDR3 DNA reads TGCGCCAGCAGCCAAGAGGGACAGGGCACCCACAATGAGCAGTTCTTC. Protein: CASSQEGQGTHNEQFF.

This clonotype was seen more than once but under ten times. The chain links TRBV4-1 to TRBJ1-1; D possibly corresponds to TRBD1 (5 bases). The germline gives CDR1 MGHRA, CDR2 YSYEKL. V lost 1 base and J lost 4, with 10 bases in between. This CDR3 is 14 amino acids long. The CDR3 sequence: CASSQVQGSTEAFF. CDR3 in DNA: TGCGCCAGCAGCCAAGTTCAGGGAAGCACTGAAGCTTTCTTT.

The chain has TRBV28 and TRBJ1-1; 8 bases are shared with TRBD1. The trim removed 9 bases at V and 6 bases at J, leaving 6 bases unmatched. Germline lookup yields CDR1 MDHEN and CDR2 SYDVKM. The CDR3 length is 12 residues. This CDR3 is CASRQGWAEAFF. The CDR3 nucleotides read TGTGCCAGTAGACAGGGGTGGGCTGAAGCTTTCTTT.

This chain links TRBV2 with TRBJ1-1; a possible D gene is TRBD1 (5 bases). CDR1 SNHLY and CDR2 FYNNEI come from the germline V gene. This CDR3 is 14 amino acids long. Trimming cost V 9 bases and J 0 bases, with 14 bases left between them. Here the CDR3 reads CARKKAGMNTEAFF. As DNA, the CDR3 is TGTGCCAGGAAAAAGGCAGGGATGAACACTGAAGCTTTCTTT.

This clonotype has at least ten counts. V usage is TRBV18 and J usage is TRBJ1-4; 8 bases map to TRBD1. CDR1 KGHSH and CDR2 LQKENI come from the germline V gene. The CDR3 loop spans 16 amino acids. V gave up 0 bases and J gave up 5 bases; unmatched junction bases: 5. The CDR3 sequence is CASSPPTTGANEKLFF. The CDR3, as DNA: TGTGCCAGCTCACCACCGACGACAGGGGCAAATGAAAAACTGTTTTTT.

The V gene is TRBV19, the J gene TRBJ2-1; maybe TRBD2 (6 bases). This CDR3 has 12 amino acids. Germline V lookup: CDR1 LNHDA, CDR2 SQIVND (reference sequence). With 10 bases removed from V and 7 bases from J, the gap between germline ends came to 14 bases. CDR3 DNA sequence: TGTGCCACCACAACGGGGAGGAATGAGCAGTTCTTC. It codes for CATTTGRNEQFF.

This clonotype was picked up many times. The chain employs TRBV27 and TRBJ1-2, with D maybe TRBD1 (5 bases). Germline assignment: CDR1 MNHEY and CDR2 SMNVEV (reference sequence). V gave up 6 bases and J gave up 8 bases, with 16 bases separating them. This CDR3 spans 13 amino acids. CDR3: CASSLGAGGGYTF. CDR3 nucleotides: TGTGCCAGCAGCTTAGGGGCGGGCGGAGGCTACACCTTC.

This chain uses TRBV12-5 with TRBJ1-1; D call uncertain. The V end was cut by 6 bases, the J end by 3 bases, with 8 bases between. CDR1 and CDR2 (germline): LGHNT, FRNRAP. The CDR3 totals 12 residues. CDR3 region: CASGYADTEAFF. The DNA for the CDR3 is TGTGCTAGTGGCTACGCGGACACTGAAGCTTTCTTT.